This TCR beta chain was sequenced for a study of T cells after yellow fever vaccination. CDR3 size: 15 residues. V lost 3 bases and J lost 0, with 11 bases in between. In this sample, this clonotype turned up many times. MiXCR, applied by TCRdb to the 5' RACE reads, yields one record per CDR3 protein. The profile shows about 120,000 distinct CDR3 sequences, 7% to 8.5% of them singletons. This specimen consisted of CD8+ T cells sorted from PBMCs, obtained 45 days after the yellow fever booster vaccination. The origin of this receptor is a man aged 30 to 39 who received the YFV17D yellow fever vaccine. This chain links TRBV12-3 or TRBV12-4 with TRBJ1-1; unclear D gene. The CDR3 region has the DNA TGTGCCAGCAGTTTTTATGAGGATATGAACACTGAAGCTTTCTTT. This sequence encodes CASSFYEDMNTEAFF.